This T cell receptor beta chain was documented in a study of blood T cell repertoires in COVID-19. Study at large: COVID-19 samples from acute and convalescent phases originated in the United States, Italy and Spain. Sources were T cells, B-cell-depleted T cells, or PBMCs; the material itself was cDNA or gDNA.

Per the original data handling: Estimates of nucleated cell counts were drawn from the amplification of reference gene primers. The assay was immunoSEQ multiplex PCR, and TCRdb's table has in-frame clones only and misses some. The V and J calls and clone size are taken from that table; D and trimming were inferred from the DNA. The sample yields about 170,000 clones, roughly 81% seen once. Followed longitudinally, the Seattle patients had been enrolled during active infection. The germline V gene encodes CDR1 MNHEY and CDR2 SVGEGT. The CDR3 is 15 residues long. The ends lost 5 bases at V and 5 bases at J; junction bases unmatched: 6. This clone was detected only a few times.

The specimen was peripheral blood. The chain combines TRBV6-2 or TRBV6-3 with TRBJ1-5; 10 nucleotides line up with TRBD1. The TCR originated in a woman older than 75 with COVID-19, enrolled during active disease. Here the CDR3 DNA reads TGTGCCAGCAGTCTAGCCGACAGGGGGCATCAGCCCCAGCATTTT. Protein sequence: CASSLADRGHQPQHF.